The sequence of this TCR beta chain was determined in a study of T cell clonality in common variable immunodeficiency. There are many counts of this clone. The read terminates 3 residues ahead of where the CDR3 ends, so the germline J gene completes it. Repertoires were generated with immunoSEQ multiplex PCR, while TCRdb's copy carries only in-frame clones and drops some. Recorded here are some 45,000 clones, none singletons. The CDR3 runs to 13 residues. V lost 4 bases to trimming and J lost 4 bases, with 8 bases between them. CDR1 and CDR2 from the germline V gene are ENHRY and SYGVKD. The V gene is TRBV10-3, the J gene TRBJ1-5; D may be TRBD1 (5 bases). The receptor's source is a person aged 18 to 70 in good health. Sequencing was carried out using peripheral blood mononuclear cells. The CDR3 here is CAISVAGNQPQHF. The sequenced CDR3 bases are TGTGCCATCAGTGTTGCAGGGAATCAGCCC.